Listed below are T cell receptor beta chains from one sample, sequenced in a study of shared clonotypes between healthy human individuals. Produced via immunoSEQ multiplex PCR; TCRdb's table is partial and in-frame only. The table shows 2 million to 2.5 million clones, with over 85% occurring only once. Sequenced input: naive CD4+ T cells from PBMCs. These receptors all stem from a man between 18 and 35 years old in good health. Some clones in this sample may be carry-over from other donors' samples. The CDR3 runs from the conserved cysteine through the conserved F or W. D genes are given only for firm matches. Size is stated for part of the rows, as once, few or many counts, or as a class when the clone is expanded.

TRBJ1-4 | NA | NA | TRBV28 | CASSLLAGFGKLFF | TGTGCCAGCAGTTTACTTGCCGGGTTCGGAAAACTGTTTTTT
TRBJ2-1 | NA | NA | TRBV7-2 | CASSLEPFNEQFF | TGTGCCAGCAGCTTAGAACCATTCAATGAGCAGTTCTTC
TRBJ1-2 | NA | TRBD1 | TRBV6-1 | CASSASTGDYGYTF | TGTGCCAGCAGTGCAAGCACAGGGGACTATGGCTACACCTTC
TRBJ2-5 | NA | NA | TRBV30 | CAWDRSTGPGTQYF | TGTGCCTGGGACAGATCGACAGGCCCCGGGACCCAGTACTTC
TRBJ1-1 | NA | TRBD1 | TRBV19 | CASRTDRALNTEAFF | TGTGCCAGTAGGACTGACAGGGCCCTGAACACTGAAGCTTTCTTT
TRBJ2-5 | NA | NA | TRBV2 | CARRTAQETQYF | TGTGCCAGAAGGACAGCACAAGAGACCCAGTACTTC
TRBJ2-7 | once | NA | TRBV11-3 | CASSPGHPYEQYF | TGTGCCAGCAGCCCGGGACACCCCTACGAGCAGTACTTC
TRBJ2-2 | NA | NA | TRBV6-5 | CASRAPGRELFF | TGTGCCAGTCGGGCGCCGGGGCGGGAGCTGTTTTTT
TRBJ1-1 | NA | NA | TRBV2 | CASSVRGNTEAFF | TGTGCCAGCAGTGTAAGGGGGAACACTGAAGCTTTCTTT
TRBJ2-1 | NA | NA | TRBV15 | CATSSDPTYNEQFF | TGTGCCACCAGCAGTGATCCCACATACAATGAGCAGTTCTTC
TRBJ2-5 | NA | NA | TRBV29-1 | CSAHEGAETQYF | TGCAGCGCTCACGAGGGTGCGGAGACCCAGTACTTC
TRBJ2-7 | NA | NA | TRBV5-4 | CASSLVDGFKGEQYF | TGTGCCAGCAGCTTGGTGGACGGGTTTAAAGGCGAGCAGTACTTC
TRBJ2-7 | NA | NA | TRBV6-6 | CASSYSRHRHEQYF | TGTGCCAGCAGTTACTCGAGACATAGGCACGAGCAGTACTTC
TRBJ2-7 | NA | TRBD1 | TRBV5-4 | CASRPGQGLQGSYEQYF | TGTGCCAGCAGGCCGGGACAGGGGTTACAAGGCTCCTACGAGCAGTACTTC
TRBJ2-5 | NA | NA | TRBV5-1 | CASSLVPGETQYF | TGCGCCAGCAGCTTGGTTCCGGGAGAGACCCAGTACTTC
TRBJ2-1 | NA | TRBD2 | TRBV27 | CASSKLAGGGHEQFF | TGTGCCAGCAGCAAACTAGCGGGAGGTGGCCATGAGCAGTTCTTC
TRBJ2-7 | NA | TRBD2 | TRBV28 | CASSPGLAAYEQYF | TGTGCCAGCAGCCCGGGACTAGCGGCCTACGAGCAGTACTTC
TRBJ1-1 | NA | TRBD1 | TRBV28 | CASRRQGPNTEAFF | TGTGCCAGCAGGAGACAGGGCCCGAACACTGAAGCTTTCTTT
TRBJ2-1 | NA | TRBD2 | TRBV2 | CASRAGTSGNNEQFF | TGTGCCAGCAGAGCCGGGACTAGCGGAAACAATGAGCAGTTCTTC
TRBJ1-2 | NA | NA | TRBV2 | CASRTGTVNYGYTF | TGTGCCAGCAGGACCGGGACCGTTAACTATGGCTACACCTTC
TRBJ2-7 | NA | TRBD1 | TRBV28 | CASSSGTGPPLIYEQYF | TGTGCCAGCAGTTCCGGGACAGGGCCCCCACTTATCTACGAGCAGTACTTC
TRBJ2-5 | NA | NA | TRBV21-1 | CARQNRDRKYQETQYF | TGTGCCAGGCAAAACCGGGACAGAAAGTACCAAGAGACCCAGTACTTC
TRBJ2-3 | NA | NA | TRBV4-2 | CASSQALRAVIDTQYF | TGTGCCAGCAGCCAAGCACTGAGGGCCGTCATTGATACGCAGTATTTT
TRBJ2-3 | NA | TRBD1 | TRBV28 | CASSLYLRAGGNTDTQYF | TGTGCCAGCAGTTTATACCTTCGGGCAGGGGGTAATACAGATACGCAGTATTTT
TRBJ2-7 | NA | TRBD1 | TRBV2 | CASSEAGTGADEQYF | TGTGCCAGCAGTGAAGCGGGGACAGGGGCTGACGAGCAGTACTTC
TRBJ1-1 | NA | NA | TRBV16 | CASSQFEMTTEAFF | TGTGCCAGCAGCCAATTCGAAATGACCACTGAAGCTTTCTTT
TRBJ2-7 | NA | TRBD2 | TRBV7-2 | CASSLEGLADLYEQYF | TGTGCCAGCAGCTTAGAAGGGCTAGCGGACCTCTACGAGCAGTACTTC
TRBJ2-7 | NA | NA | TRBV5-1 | CASSLDPGPYEQYF | TGCGCCAGCAGCCTGGACCCTGGCCCCTACGAGCAGTACTTC
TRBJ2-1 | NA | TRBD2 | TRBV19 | CASSIVGTSGRNNEQFF | TGTGCCAGTAGTATAGTAGGGACTAGCGGGAGGAACAATGAGCAGTTCTTC
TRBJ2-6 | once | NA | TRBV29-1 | CSVEAPSGANVLTF | TGCAGCGTTGAAGCTCCCTCTGGGGCCAACGTCCTGACTTTC
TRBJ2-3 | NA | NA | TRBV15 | CATSRPTSTYTQYF | TGTGCCACCAGCAGACCCACTAGCACATATACGCAGTATTTT
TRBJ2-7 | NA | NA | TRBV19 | CASSIGPSSSYEQYF | TGTGCCAGTAGTATTGGCCCTTCATCCTCCTACGAGCAGTACTTC
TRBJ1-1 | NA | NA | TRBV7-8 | CASTPFVSDTEAFF | TGTGCCAGCACCCCTTTCGTGTCGGACACTGAAGCTTTCTTT
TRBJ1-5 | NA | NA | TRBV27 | CASSPLFLHQPQHF | TGTGCCAGCAGTCCTCTCTTCCTCCATCAGCCCCAGCATTTT
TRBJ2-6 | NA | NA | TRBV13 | CASSFSSGANVLTF | TGTGCCAGCAGCTTCTCGTCTGGGGCCAACGTCCTGACTTTC
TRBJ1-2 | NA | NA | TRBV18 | CASSPPSQGKGYTF | TGTGCCAGCTCACCACCTTCACAGGGAAAGGGCTACACCTTC
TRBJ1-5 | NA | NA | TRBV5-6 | CASSLEGQPQHF | TGTGCCAGCAGCCTAGAGGGCCAGCCCCAGCATTTT
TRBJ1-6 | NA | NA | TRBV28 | CASSSGNSPLHF | TGTGCCAGCAGTTCCGGTAATTCACCCCTCCACTTT
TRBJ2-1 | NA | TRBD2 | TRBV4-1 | CASSQDRTGTSGRAYNEQFF | TGCGCCAGCAGCCAAGACCGGACCGGGACTAGCGGGAGGGCCTACAATGAGCAGTTCTTC
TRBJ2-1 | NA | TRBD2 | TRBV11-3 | CASSGSREGLDNEQFF | TGTGCCAGCAGCGGCAGCCGGGAGGGCCTGGACAATGAGCAGTTCTTC
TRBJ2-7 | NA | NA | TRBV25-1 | CASSGKRGLGGTIEQYF | TGTGCCAGCAGTGGGAAACGAGGGTTAGGGGGGACTATCGAGCAGTACTTC
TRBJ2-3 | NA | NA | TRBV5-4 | CASSPAAGTGTDTQYF | TGTGCCAGCAGCCCAGCCGCCGGGACGGGAACAGATACGCAGTATTTT
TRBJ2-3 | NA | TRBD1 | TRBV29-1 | CSATRGTGTDTQYF | TGCAGCGCCACACGCGGGACAGGGACAGATACGCAGTATTTT
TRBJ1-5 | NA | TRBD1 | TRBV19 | CASSIGGTGDQPQHF | TGTGCCAGTAGTATAGGGGGGACAGGGGATCAGCCCCAGCATTTT
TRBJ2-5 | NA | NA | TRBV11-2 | CASSSEETQYF | TGTGCCAGCAGCTCCGAGGAGACCCAGTACTTC
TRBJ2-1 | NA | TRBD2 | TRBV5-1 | CASRELAGTSLYNEQFF | TGCGCCAGCAGAGAACTAGCCGGGACTAGCTTGTACAATGAGCAGTTCTTC
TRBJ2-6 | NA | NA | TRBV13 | CASSDARSAGANVLTF | TGTGCCAGCAGCGACGCCCGTAGCGCAGGGGCCAACGTCCTGACTTTC
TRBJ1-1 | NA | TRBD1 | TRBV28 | CASSPLPGQKTEAFF | TGTGCCAGCAGTCCCCTCCCGGGACAGAAAACTGAAGCTTTCTTT
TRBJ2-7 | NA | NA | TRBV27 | CATSSRVSYEQYF | TGTGCCACCTCGTCCAGGGTCTCCTACGAGCAGTACTTC
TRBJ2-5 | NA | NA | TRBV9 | CASSTGVGPQETQYF | TGTGCCAGCAGCACCGGCGTGGGCCCCCAAGAGACCCAGTACTTC
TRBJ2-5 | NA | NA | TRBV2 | CASRRFQETQYF | TGTGCCAGCCGCAGATTCCAAGAGACCCAGTACTTC
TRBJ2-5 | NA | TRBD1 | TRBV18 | CASSPMTGVFRMETQYF | TGTGCCAGCTCACCTATGACAGGGGTTTTCCGCATGGAGACCCAGTACTTC
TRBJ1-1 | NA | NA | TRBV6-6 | CASSRSVGTAGTEAFF | TGTGCCAGCAGTCGGTCTGTCGGAACCGCTGGCACTGAAGCTTTCTTT
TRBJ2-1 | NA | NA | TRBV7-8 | CASSLAPPYNEQFF | TGTGCCAGCAGCTTAGCCCCACCCTACAATGAGCAGTTCTTC
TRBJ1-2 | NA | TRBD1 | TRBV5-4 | CASGKQGGGGYTF | TGTGCCAGCGGAAAACAGGGGGGAGGAGGCTACACCTTC